This T cell receptor (beta chain) was captured in a study of cytomegalovirus exposure and HLA in healthy donors (dated by TCRdb to the late 2010s). General notes on the study: According to an earlier analysis of 450 to 650 of the donors, about 179 million T cells yielded 90 million to 130 million unique TCR beta sequences and less than 300 Gb of sequence data. Besides the first cohort of more than 650 subjects, a separate validation cohort made up of about 120 different subjects was used. An earlier analysis of about 620 of the donors applied high-throughput TCR beta sequencing to assess whether each TCR beta V gene segment acted as functional or pseudogenic. The number of donors typed differed by locus, with about 629-630 for A, B, C, DRB1 and DQB1, around 560 for DQA1, 600 to 610 for DPA1, and about 450 for DPB1. Both class I and class II loci were covered by HLA typing, at four-digit resolution. High-throughput TCR immunosequencing, statistical association of individual TCRs with disease status, and machine learning were combined to predict cytomegalovirus infection status. Four to six DR-DQ haplotypes were handled as single units for association and clustering, since linkage in the cohort was strong. The genetic ancestry cluster associated with self-reported Caucasian donors included 65% to 90% of the approximately 410 genotyped donors. The later analysis used no new phenotypic data to find candidate immune exposures, relying instead on TCR beta sequences and their occurrence across donors. To study patterns of TCR occurrence, a later analysis re-analyzed previously published TCR beta repertoires from 666 donors and added high-resolution HLA genotyping. An early release covering roughly 640 HLA-typed donors comprised 250 to 350 gigabases of sequencing data and some 79 million unique TCR sequences. Donor age, sex, ethnicity and CMV serostatus were compiled together with the repertoire data. The study was designed to test whether signatures of past pathogen exposure could be identified by cataloging public T cell receptors. In a later genetic analysis, genome-wide SNP genotypes for about 55% of the roughly 700 donors were used, and that subset was treated as a discovery cohort. All discovery cohort repertoires had been generated using a single sequencing platform. The study used immunosequencing to profile the T cell repertoires of under 700 subjects and linked those repertoires to cytomegalovirus serostatus. Among 300 to 500 genotyped donors of the cohort, an average of around 220,000 unique TCR beta nucleotide sequences was sequenced per donor, of which approximately 19% were non-productive.

Notes on this clone: There is no known antigen for this receptor. The sample holds no much larger clone one base away, and base qualities are not on file.

Its CDR3 holds 15 amino acids, cysteine through phenylalanine. Here the CDR3 DNA is all that survives: 45 bases in frame from base 1. CDR1 and CDR2 are drawn from the germline V gene: MNHEY, SVGAGI. The junction shows trimming of 6 bases on V and 2 bases on J, and the gene matches do not reach 7 bases of it. General study outcomes and caveats: Because counts were too low, some 17 rarely observed V segments, including chromosome 9 orphons, were excluded from the earlier analysis of around 640 of the donors. In a later analysis, HLA-associated TCR beta chains showed more clonal expansion and lower generation probabilities than non-associated chains that were equally common. Specific HLA alleles were associated with over 15,000 TCR beta sequences at a false discovery rate of 0.05 in a later analysis. In a later genetic analysis, a missense DCLRE1C variant was associated with V-gene and J-gene trimming of TCR beta chains, and the association was replicated in an independent cohort. Compared with the roughly 720-donor mean, donors in an Asian-associated ancestry cluster had fewer N-insertions in productive TCRs, according to a later genetic analysis. In an earlier analysis of approximately 590 of the donors, most TCR beta V segments were observed in productive rearrangements about 90% or about 30% of the time, broadly matching IMGT annotations. The classifier was reported to diagnose cytomegalovirus status with high specificity and sensitivity in both the original cohort and the validation cohort. A few of the identified cytomegalovirus-associated TCR beta chains were confirmed in vitro to be specific for cytomegalovirus antigens. Roughly uniform sequencing depth across donors was assumed in presence/absence analyses, although this assumption may not hold. According to the authors, the approach could potentially be generalized to other disease states and immunological phenotypes. This cohort had only TCR beta chains sequenced, and the lack of alpha or paired-chain data limited which features could be detected. A cluster of highly shared sequence variants was judged likely to be a technical artifact of the sequencing pipeline. Linkage disequilibrium might explain the correlated functional status among segregating V segments, but an unknown experimental factor could not be ruled out. In a later analysis, most CMV-associated TCR beta chains were found to appear HLA-restricted, with HLA associations seemingly driven largely by CMV exposure. Some IMGT-functional V segments, including TRBV6-2 and TRBV6-3, could not be told apart with the 87-base-pair reads, so those segments were excluded. Immune exposure information for the cohort was limited to CMV serostatus. Several of the top co-occurrence clusters appeared to be linked to parvovirus B19, influenza, CMV and Epstein-Barr virus, according to a later analysis. A total of 150 or so TCR beta chains were listed by the study as associated with cytomegalovirus. When HLA alleles, especially DR and DQ, strongly co-occurred, attributing TCR associations to individual alleles was difficult. A later analysis found that TCR association rates varied across HLA loci, with DRB1 alleles showing the most associated TCRs and HLA-C alleles the fewest. Across donors, most TCR sequences were observed very rarely, whereas some public TCRs were present in many individuals. Because HLA typing was unavailable for some donors at each locus, only the typed subset was used in association tests. A further reported finding was that TCR beta sequences accurately predicted the HLA-A and HLA-B alleles for most subjects in the first cohort.

In total, about 650 healthy bone marrow donors made up the cohort. Cohort members were all nominally healthy when sampled, although unrecorded immune exposures were likely present. The donor was CMV seropositive and was included in the group of 250 to 350 seropositive cohort members. Each donor provided a peripheral blood sample, and peripheral blood mononuclear cells were used for TCR beta sequencing. Genomic DNA was extracted from the blood cell samples with the Qiagen DNeasy Blood Extraction Kit. The library was produced with the immunoSEQ multiplex PCR assay. For the multiplex PCR, a mixture combining 60 forward primers for TCR Vbeta segments and 13 reverse primers for TCR Jbeta segments was used. The CDR3 region of rearranged TCR beta genes was amplified from genomic DNA by a multiplex PCR assay. On the Illumina HiSeq System, the amplified TCR beta libraries were sequenced as 87-base-pair reads. On the authors' methods: A later analysis counted approximately 74 million unique TCR beta chains across the 550 to 800 repertoires, and roughly 10 million of these chains were shared by at least two donors. Raw reads were error-corrected and collapsed into unique sequences with a nearest-neighbor algorithm that merged closely related sequences to remove PCR and sequencing errors. Alignment of CDR3 sequences to IMGT reference sequences was used to assign V, D and J gene segments. For a sequence to be retained, a match of at least six nucleotides was required to both a V gene segment and a J gene segment. A rearrangement was called productive if the CDR3 had no stop codons and remained in frame with V and J, and every other rearrangement was called non-productive. Following IMGT convention, CDR3 was defined as the stretch from the second conserved V-encoded cysteine up to the conserved J-encoded phenylalanine. Sequences without an unambiguous match to a single V gene segment were excluded from the earlier analysis of about 600 of the donors. In an earlier analysis of almost 600 of the donors, a V segment was called functional when productive rearrangements were above 56.7%, and segregating when the standard deviation between donors exceeded 5%. A statistical classification framework was built for diagnosing cytomegalovirus status from the catalog of TCR beta chain sequences. A later analysis assigned V and J genes by comparing TCR nucleotide sequences with IMGT/GENE-DB human TR gene sequences. In a later analysis, CDR3 sequences and most-parsimonious VDJ recombination scenarios were assigned using the TCRdist pipeline. A later analysis defined each TCR beta chain by its CDR3 amino acid sequence plus V-gene family, and excluded reads lacking a unique V-gene family. A later analysis removed 592 highly shared, low-generation-probability nucleotide sequences to deal with suspected cross-contamination and a sequencing artifact. In a later analysis, a clonal expansion index was calculated for each public chain from normalized within-repertoire ranks of inferred template counts. Generation probabilities in a later analysis came from a VDJ recombination model fitted to out-of-frame rearrangements, and those results were checked against IGoR. Hypergeometric tests were used in a later analysis to score TCR-TCR, TCR-HLA and TCR-CMV co-occurrence, with a repertoire-size bias correction applied to the TCR pairs. A later analysis estimated false discovery rates by permuting HLA or CMV assignments 20 times. A later analysis grouped co-occurring TCRs with DBSCAN, adding TCRdist sequence similarity when clustering within HLA-allele-positive subsets. Repertoires with fewer than 30,000 or more than 120,000 public chains were left out of co-occurrence clustering, as were about 5 repertoires with anomalous nucleotide sharing. The table was pulled from immuneACCESS by TCRdb, which kept in-frame rearrangements only. Such tables lose some clones; where checked, under half of the loss comes from unresolved V genes, and the rest has no known cause. V and J calls and clone size are given by that table; D and trimming were obtained from the DNA. The table for this sample lists 250,000 to 300,000 clones; 84% of them were counted only once. About 2% of the sample comes from the top ten.

The sequence was collected from a woman between 35 and 50 years old in good health and CMV-seropositive. Sequencing was done on a sample of PBMCs. The chain couples TRBV6-5 to TRBJ2-7; the junction holds 10 bases that match TRBD1. The bases are TGTGCCAGCAGAGGACAGGGGGTAAGAGCCTACGAGCAGTACTTC. Protein translation: CASRGQGVRAYEQYF.